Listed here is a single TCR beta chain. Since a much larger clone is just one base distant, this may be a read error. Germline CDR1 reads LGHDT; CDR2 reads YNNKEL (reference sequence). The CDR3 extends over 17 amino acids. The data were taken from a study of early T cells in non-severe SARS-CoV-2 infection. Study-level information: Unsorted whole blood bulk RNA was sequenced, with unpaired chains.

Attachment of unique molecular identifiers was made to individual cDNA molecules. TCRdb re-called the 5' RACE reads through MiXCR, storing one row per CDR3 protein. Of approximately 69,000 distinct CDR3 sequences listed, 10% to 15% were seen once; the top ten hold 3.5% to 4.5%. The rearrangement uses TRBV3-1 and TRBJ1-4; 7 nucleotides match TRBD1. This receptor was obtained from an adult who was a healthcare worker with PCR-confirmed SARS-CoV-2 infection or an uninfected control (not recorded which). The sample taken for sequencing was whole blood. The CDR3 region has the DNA TGTGCCAGCAGCAAAGATAGGCCGGGACAGCTTGATGAAAAACTGTTTTTT. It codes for CASSKDRPGQLDEKLFF.